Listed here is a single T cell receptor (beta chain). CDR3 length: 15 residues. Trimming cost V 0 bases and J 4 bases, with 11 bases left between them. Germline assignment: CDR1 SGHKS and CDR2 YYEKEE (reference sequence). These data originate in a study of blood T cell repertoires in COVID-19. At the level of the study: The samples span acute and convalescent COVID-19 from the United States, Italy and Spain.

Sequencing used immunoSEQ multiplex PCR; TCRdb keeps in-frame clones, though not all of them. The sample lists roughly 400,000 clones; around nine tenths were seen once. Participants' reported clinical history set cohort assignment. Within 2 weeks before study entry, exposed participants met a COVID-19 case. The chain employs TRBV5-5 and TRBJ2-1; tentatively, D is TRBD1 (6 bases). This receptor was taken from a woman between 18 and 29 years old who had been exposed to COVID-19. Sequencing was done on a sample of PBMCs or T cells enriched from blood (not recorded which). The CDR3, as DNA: TGTGCCAGCAGCTTGGATTTGGGACATTACAATGAGCAGTTCTTC. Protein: CASSLDLGHYNEQFF.